The rows below give T cell receptor beta chains drawn from one sample of a study of regulatory T cells in long-lasting Graves disease. TCRdb re-derived calls from the multiplex PCR reads in MiXCR, one entry per CDR3 protein. The sample has a few hundred thousand distinct CDR3 sequences; 12% are singletons. This sample also belongs to another study, concerning T cells in Graves' hyperthyroidism and ophthalmopathy.

The sequencing here drew on peripheral blood mononuclear cells (PBMCs), taken at new diagnosis, from a patient treated with antithyroid drugs. These receptors were taken from a woman under 30 with Graves disease. Both conserved end residues are part of each CDR3. A D gene is named only where the DNA matches it firmly. Clone sizes are given selectively: once, few, many, or a class where the clone is expanded.

abundance	d_gene	j_gene	v_gene	CDR3nt	CDR3aa
few	NA	TRBJ2-3	TRBV4-1	TGCGCCAGCAGCCCCCTCGGCCTTGTATCGCAGTATTTT	CASSPLGLVSQYF
NA	NA	TRBJ2-7	TRBV12-3/TRBV12-4	TGTGCCAGCAGCCCAGGACAGATCTACGAGCAGTACTTC	CASSPGQIYEQYF
many	TRBD2	TRBJ2-2	TRBV5-1	TGCGCCAGCAGCTTGGCCCTAGCGGCGAACACCGGGGAGCTGTTTTTT	CASSLALAANTGELFF
many	TRBD2	TRBJ2-2	TRBV29-1	TGCAGCGCAGATGCGGGGGGGCTATCCGGGGAGCTGTTTTTT	CSADAGGLSGELFF
many	TRBD1	TRBJ1-4	TRBV5-1	TGCGCCAGCAGTACCGGGACAGATAATGAAAAACTGTTTTTT	CASSTGTDNEKLFF
many	NA	TRBJ2-7	TRBV7-9	TGTGCCAGCAGCGCCTCATTAGGCGTCACTTCCTACGAGCAGTACTTC	CASSASLGVTSYEQYF
many	NA	TRBJ2-5	TRBV6-5	TGTGCCAGCAGTTACGGTCGCGGCAGATATTACCAAGAGACCCAGTACTTC	CASSYGRGRYYQETQYF
NA	NA	TRBJ2-6	TRBV7-8	TGTGCCAGCAGCTTCTTTACTGGGGCCAACGTCCTGACTTTC	CASSFFTGANVLTF
many	NA	TRBJ2-3	TRBV13	TGTGCCAGCAGCCCCCCTCGCGAACCTACGCAGTATTTC	CASSPPREPTQYF
many	NA	TRBJ2-4	TRBV5-6	TGTGCCAGCAGCTTGGCCGATAGGGCAAAAAACATTCAGTACTTC	CASSLADRAKNIQYF
NA	NA	TRBJ1-4	TRBV18	TGTGCCAGCTCACCACCCGAAGACGCCCAAGGAAAACTGTTTTTT	CASSPPEDAQGKLFF
many	TRBD2	TRBJ2-1	TRBV20-1	TGCAGTGCTTCCATGGGAGCGGGAGGGAACAATGAGCAGTTCTTC	CSASMGAGGNNEQFF
many	TRBD1	TRBJ1-2	TRBV6-2/TRBV6-3	TGTGCCAGCAGTTACCACGAGGCCGGGACAGGGGGGAACTATGGCTACACCTTC	CASSYHEAGTGGNYGYTF
few	NA	TRBJ1-3	TRBV5-1	TGCGCCAGCAGCTTCAGCGGGATCGGAAACACCATATATTTT	CASSFSGIGNTIYF
few	NA	TRBJ1-6	TRBV15	TGTGCCACCAGCAGAGTGACACACGTCAATTCACCCCTCCACTTT	CATSRVTHVNSPLHF
few	NA	TRBJ2-6	TRBV4-1	TGCGCCAGCAGCCAATTACCTGGGGCCAACGTCCTGACTTTC	CASSQLPGANVLTF
many	TRBD1	TRBJ1-5	TRBV28	TGTGCCAGCAGCCTACAGGGGGATCAGCCCCAGCATTTT	CASSLQGDQPQHF
few	NA	TRBJ2-2	TRBV24-1	TGTGCCATATCAGGAAGCGGGGAGCTGTTTTTT	CAISGSGELFF
many	TRBD1	TRBJ1-2	TRBV6-1	TGTGCCAGCAGGGTCGGGACAGGAGCTGATGGCTACACCTTC	CASRVGTGADGYTF
NA	NA	TRBJ2-1	TRBV27	TGTGCCAGCAGTTTATTAGGGCTGGGGGCCCGGCATGAGCAGTTCTTC	CASSLLGLGARHEQFF
NA	NA	TRBJ2-4	TRBV14	TGTGCCAGCAGTCAAAAGGAGGGATTCCAAAACATTCAGTACTTC	CASSQKEGFQNIQYF
few	NA	TRBJ2-7	TRBV19	TGTGCCAGTAGTATCGACACCAACGAGCAGTACTTC	CASSIDTNEQYF
few	TRBD2	TRBJ2-1	TRBV7-9	TGTGCCAGCAGCTTAGGACTAGCTCGGCAGTTCTTC	CASSLGLARQFF
many	NA	TRBJ1-2	TRBV6-5	TGTGCCAGCAGTTTGGTAGGGGGGACCGAACTTTATGGCTACACCTTC	CASSLVGGTELYGYTF
NA	NA	TRBJ2-2	TRBV7-9	TGTGCCATCCGTGGAGCAGCGAACACCGGGGAGCTGTTTTTT	CAIRGAANTGELFF
NA	NA	TRBJ2-2	TRBV19	TGTGCCAGTAGTTTCAACAGGGTATCCGGGGAGCTGTTTTTT	CASSFNRVSGELFF
NA	TRBD2	TRBJ2-5	TRBV6-5	TGTGCCAGCAGTTACTCGTTAGCGGGGGACTTGGAGACCCAGTACTTC	CASSYSLAGDLETQYF
NA	NA	TRBJ1-1	TRBV29-1	TGCAGCGTTGATGGCAGATACACTGAAGCTTTCTTT	CSVDGRYTEAFF
many	NA	TRBJ2-1	TRBV7-9	TGTGCCAGCAGCGACGGGAACGAGCAGTTCTTC	CASSDGNEQFF
NA	NA	TRBJ1-3	TRBV30	TGTGCCTGGAGGGAACAATCTGGAAACACCATATATTTT	CAWREQSGNTIYF
many	TRBD2	TRBJ2-1	TRBV6-2/TRBV6-3	TGTGCCAGCAGTTCTCAGCCTAGCGGGAGTAGGGATGAGCAGTTCTTC	CASSSQPSGSRDEQFF
few	TRBD1	TRBJ1-1	TRBV19	TGTGCCAGTACCGCCTTACCACAGGGGGCCGTCACTGAAGCTTTCTTT	CASTALPQGAVTEAFF
many	NA	TRBJ1-5	TRBV6-2/TRBV6-3	TGTGCCGGAAGGGCTGACGACAATCAGCCCCAGCATTTT	CAGRADDNQPQHF
many	TRBD2	TRBJ2-5	TRBV12-3/TRBV12-4	TGTGCCAGCAGTTTAGCGGGATATCGTCTAGCGGGAGGGCGAGAGACCCAGTACTTC	CASSLAGYRLAGGRETQYF
few	TRBD1	TRBJ2-6	TRBV4-1	TGCGCCAGCAGCCAAGTCGGGACAGGGATCTCTGGGGCCAACGTCCTGACTTTC	CASSQVGTGISGANVLTF
many	NA	TRBJ1-1	TRBV2	TGTGCCAGCAGTGTCGGGGGGGACGAGAGCACTGAAGCTTTCTTT	CASSVGGDESTEAFF
many	NA	TRBJ2-1	TRBV6-1	TGTGCCAGCAGTCTACAGAGCTCCTACAATGAGCAGTTCTTC	CASSLQSSYNEQFF
NA	TRBD1	TRBJ1-5	TRBV2	TGTGCCAGCAGTGGAGGGACAGGGGACCTTATAGTCAATCAGCCCCAGCATTTT	CASSGGTGDLIVNQPQHF
many	TRBD2	TRBJ2-5	TRBV6-5	TGTGCCAGCAGTTACCTGACGGCGGGGGGTAGGGAGACCCAGTACTTC	CASSYLTAGGRETQYF
many	TRBD2	TRBJ2-1	TRBV27	TGTGCCAGCAGTTTGACGCGGACTAGCATTTACAATGAGCAGTTCTTC	CASSLTRTSIYNEQFF
many	TRBD2	TRBJ2-1	TRBV28	TGTGCCAGCAGTCCACCAGGGGCTAGCGGGAGGAATGAGCAGTTCTTC	CASSPPGASGRNEQFF
many	NA	TRBJ2-2	TRBV2	TGTGCCAGCAGTGATTTGAAAGGGGAGGTCACCGGGGAGCTGTTTTTT	CASSDLKGEVTGELFF
many	TRBD1	TRBJ2-2	TRBV11-3	TGTGCCAGCAGCCCGCCGGGACAGGGATTCGCTGCGAACACCGGGGAGCTGTTTTTT	CASSPPGQGFAANTGELFF
many	TRBD1	TRBJ1-2	TRBV10-3	TGTGCCATCACCATGGACAGGGGGCTATATGGCTACACCTTC	CAITMDRGLYGYTF
many	TRBD2	TRBJ2-7	TRBV15	TGTGCCACCAGCCGAGGCAAACGGGGCGGGGGGAGGATTGACGAGCAGTACTTC	CATSRGKRGGGRIDEQYF
few	NA	TRBJ1-6	TRBV20-1	TGCAGTGCCAAAACAGGGCCTTATAATTCACCCCTCCACTTT	CSAKTGPYNSPLHF
many	NA	TRBJ1-5	TRBV12-3/TRBV12-4	TGTGCCAGCAGTTCGGACAGCTTCAATCAGCCCCAGCATTTT	CASSSDSFNQPQHF
many	NA	TRBJ2-3	TRBV28	TGTGCCAGCAGGCCCGACGACAGACCCATCACAGATACGCAGTATTTT	CASRPDDRPITDTQYF
many	NA	TRBJ2-1	TRBV12-3/TRBV12-4	TGTGCCAGCAGTTTAAGGTCGGGGGTTCCAAATGAGCAGTTCTTC	CASSLRSGVPNEQFF